The rows below give T cell receptor beta chains drawn from one sample of a study of T cell repertoires in cytomegalovirus infection. TCRdb re-called the reads with MiXCR, one entry per CDR3 protein. Of around 58,000 distinct CDR3 sequences listed, around 20% are singletons. No antigen has been identified for these receptors. The material sequenced was CD8+ T cells from cultured PBMCs, taken from culture after CMV antigen stimulation. The receptors shown here come from a human donor in good health (CMV status not recorded). Some clones in this sample may be carry-over from other donors' samples. Each CDR3 is given with its conserved first and last residue. Fields, in order: V gene, J gene, D gene, clone size, CDR3 protein, CDR3 DNA. The D gene is left open where the match is weak. Size values are once, few and many counts, or a class for expanded clones, and some rows have none.

TRBV7-2	TRBJ2-1	TRBD2	NA	CASSPWTSGISYNEQFF	TGTGCCAGCAGCCCGTGGACTAGCGGGATCTCCTACAATGAGCAGTTCTTC
TRBV6-2/TRBV6-3	TRBJ2-5	NA	once	CASSYRAVETQYF	TGTGCCAGCAGTTACCGGGCGGTAGAGACCCAGTACTTC
TRBV7-2	TRBJ2-7	NA	NA	CASSRGPTYEQYF	TGTGCCAGCAGCCGCGGACCAACCTACGAGCAGTACTTC
TRBV4-1	TRBJ2-7	NA	few	CASSQDRPREQYF	TGCGCCAGCAGCCAAGATCGGCCAAGGGAGCAGTACTTC
TRBV12-3/TRBV12-4	TRBJ1-2	NA	few	CASILGRQGSNGYTF	TGTGCCAGCATTCTCGGACGGCAGGGGTCGAATGGCTACACCTTC
TRBV7-2	TRBJ1-5	TRBD1	few	CASSLAGDRGGAQPQHF	TGTGCCAGCAGCTTAGCGGGGGACAGGGGAGGCGCTCAGCCCCAGCATTTT
TRBV7-2	TRBJ2-5	NA	NA	CASSPWDNPETQYF	TGTGCCAGCAGCCCCTGGGACAATCCAGAGACCCAGTACTTC
TRBV7-2	TRBJ2-7	NA	NA	CASSIRDTGTYEQYF	TGTGCCAGCAGCATCCGGGACACCGGCACCTACGAGCAGTACTTC
TRBV4-3	TRBJ1-4	NA	few	CASSQDSQGSNEKLFF	TGCGCCAGCAGCCAAGATAGTCAGGGGTCCAATGAAAAACTGTTTTTT
TRBV6-4	TRBJ2-1	TRBD2	many	CASSELAGEYNEQFF	TGTGCCAGCAGTGAACTAGCGGGGGAATACAATGAGCAGTTCTTC
TRBV6-2/TRBV6-3	TRBJ2-1	NA	NA	CASSKFSYNEQFF	TGTGCCAGCAGTAAGTTTTCCTACAATGAGCAGTTCTTC
TRBV7-2	TRBJ1-2	NA	many	CASSSDTRARSGYTF	TGTGCCAGCAGCTCCGATACCCGGGCCAGAAGCGGCTACACCTTC
TRBV28	TRBJ1-5	NA	NA	CAASEYYSNQPQHF	TGTGCCGCCTCAGAGTACTATAGCAATCAGCCCCAGCATTTT
TRBV9	TRBJ2-5	TRBD2	NA	CASSAGTSPQETQYF	TGTGCCAGCAGCGCGGGGACTAGCCCACAAGAGACCCAGTACTTC
TRBV7-6	TRBJ1-1	TRBD1	few	CASSVTGGVNTEAFF	TGTGCCAGCAGCGTGACAGGGGGAGTGAACACTGAAGCTTTCTTT
TRBV6-6	TRBJ2-1	TRBD1	NA	CASRWTGANEQFF	TGTGCCAGCAGATGGACAGGGGCCAATGAGCAGTTCTTC
TRBV9	TRBJ1-5	NA	few	CASSVDPGSNQPQHF	TGTGCCAGCAGCGTAGACCCCGGATCTAATCAGCCCCAGCATTTT
TRBV4-1	TRBJ1-5	NA	NA	CASSQYTGSNQPQHF	TGCGCCAGCAGCCAATATACTGGAAGCAATCAGCCCCAGCATTTT
TRBV7-6	TRBJ2-1	NA	NA	CASSLAAGASAYNEQFF	TGTGCCAGCAGCTTAGCGGCCGGGGCCAGTGCCTACAATGAGCAGTTCTTC
TRBV9	TRBJ2-3	NA	NA	CASSEGDTQYF	TGTGCCAGCAGCGAGGGGGATACGCAGTATTTT
TRBV28	TRBJ1-1	NA	NA	CASSSTGRGTEAFF	TGTGCCAGCAGTTCGACAGGAAGGGGAACTGAAGCTTTCTTT
TRBV27	TRBJ2-7	TRBD2	few	CASNERGNSHEQYF	TGTGCCAGCAATGAGCGGGGGAATTCTCACGAGCAGTACTTC
TRBV7-2	TRBJ2-4	TRBD2	NA	CASSHPETSGGLAKNIQYF	TGTGCCAGCAGTCACCCCGAGACTAGCGGGGGATTAGCCAAAAACATTCAGTACTTC
TRBV2	TRBJ1-1	NA	few	CASSSWIDTEAFF	TGTGCCAGCAGTTCCTGGATAGACACTGAAGCTTTCTTT
TRBV12-3/TRBV12-4	TRBJ2-7	NA	NA	CASSPTGRYEQYF	TGTGCCAGCAGCCCTACCGGGAGATACGAGCAGTACTTC
TRBV20-1	TRBJ2-7	NA	NA	CSAAGPNSYEQYF	TGCAGTGCCGCTGGCCCCAACTCCTACGAGCAGTACTTC
TRBV12-3/TRBV12-4	TRBJ2-7	NA	NA	CASSLASYEQYF	TGTGCCAGCAGTTTAGCCAGCTACGAGCAGTACTTC
TRBV4-3	TRBJ2-5	NA	NA	CASSQDKSGGTQYF	TGCGCCAGCAGCCAAGATAAATCCGGTGGGACCCAGTACTTC
TRBV12-3/TRBV12-4	TRBJ2-3	NA	few	CASSLGQNTDTQYF	TGTGCCAGCAGTTTAGGCCAGAACACAGATACGCAGTATTTT
TRBV6-2/TRBV6-3	TRBJ2-3	TRBD1	NA	CASKDRVRADTQYF	TGTGCCAGCAAAGACAGGGTCAGGGCAGATACGCAGTATTTT
TRBV5-1	TRBJ2-7	TRBD2	few	CASSLARGTSHEQYF	TGCGCCAGCAGCTTGGCGCGGGGGACCAGCCACGAGCAGTACTTC
TRBV7-9	TRBJ1-5	NA	few	CASSSERGNQPQHF	TGTGCCAGCAGCTCCGAACGGGGGAATCAGCCCCAGCATTTT
TRBV7-2	TRBJ2-7	NA	NA	CASSPRQSSYEQYF	TGTGCCAGCAGCCCTCGACAGAGCTCCTACGAGCAGTACTTC
TRBV28	TRBJ2-3	TRBD1	NA	CASSPTLTGEKGRTDTQYF	TGTGCCAGCAGTCCGACCCTCACAGGGGAAAAGGGTAGAACAGATACGCAGTATTTT
TRBV4-1	TRBJ2-7	TRBD1	few	CASSQSRGPYEQYF	TGCGCCAGCAGCCAATCCAGGGGGCCCTACGAGCAGTACTTC
TRBV14	TRBJ2-3	NA	NA	CASSQDKLDTQYF	TGTGCCAGCAGCCAAGATAAACTAGATACGCAGTATTTT
TRBV6-2/TRBV6-3	TRBJ1-6	NA	few	CASSYLIPDPGNSPLHF	TGTGCCAGCAGTTACCTGATTCCAGACCCGGGAAATTCACCCCTCCACTTT
TRBV7-8	TRBJ2-1	TRBD2	many	CASSSRTSGGAYNEQFF	TGTGCCAGCAGCTCTCGGACTAGCGGGGGAGCCTACAATGAGCAGTTCTTC
TRBV6-2/TRBV6-3	TRBJ2-2	NA	NA	CASSYQGRGTGELFF	TGTGCCAGCAGTTATCAGGGTCGAGGGACCGGGGAGCTGTTTTTT
TRBV14	TRBJ1-3	NA	NA	CASSQDLLSGNTIYF	TGTGCCAGCAGCCAAGACCTCCTCTCTGGAAACACCATATATTTT
TRBV13	TRBJ1-1	TRBD1	many	CASSLGSGGQFTEAFF	TGTGCCAGCAGCTTAGGATCAGGGGGGCAATTCACTGAAGCTTTCTTT
TRBV30	TRBJ2-1	NA	few	CAWSDTGIYNEQFF	TGTGCCTGGAGCGATACAGGGATCTACAATGAGCAGTTCTTC
TRBV4-1	TRBJ1-2	NA	many	CASSQDLFEGSKSYTF	TGCGCCAGCAGCCAAGATCTATTTGAAGGAAGTAAGAGCTACACCTTC
TRBV19	TRBJ1-1	NA	NA	CASNPGSLMSTEAFF	TGTGCCAGTAACCCAGGGAGCTTAATGAGCACTGAAGCTTTCTTT
TRBV7-2	TRBJ1-5	NA	many	CASSLSSQPQHF	TGTGCCAGCAGCTTATCTAGTCAGCCCCAGCATTTT
TRBV7-2	TRBJ2-7	NA	few	CASSFLGSAEQYF	TGTGCCAGCAGCTTCCTCGGTAGCGCCGAGCAGTACTTC
TRBV12-5	TRBJ2-7	NA	NA	CASSEGVGPYEQYF	TGTGCTAGTTCGGAAGGGGTGGGTCCCTACGAGCAGTACTTC
TRBV27	TRBJ1-2	TRBD1	NA	CASTLRGDRTLWDGYTF	TGTGCCAGCACCCTGAGGGGGGACAGAACCCTATGGGATGGCTACACCTTC
TRBV7-8	TRBJ2-7	NA	NA	CASSLERGPLYEQYF	TGTGCCAGCAGCTTAGAGCGCGGACCCCTCTACGAGCAGTACTTC
TRBV12-3/TRBV12-4	TRBJ2-1	NA	NA	CASSLSAPTEQFF	TGTGCCAGCAGTTTATCGGCCCCCACGGAGCAGTTCTTC
TRBV7-9	TRBJ2-1	TRBD1	NA	CASSPVGPITGDEQFF	TGTGCCAGCAGCCCCGTGGGGCCAATTACAGGGGATGAGCAGTTCTTC
TRBV11-2	TRBJ1-2	NA	few	CASSLGSDGYTF	TGTGCCAGCAGCTTAGGGTCTGATGGCTACACCTTC
TRBV6-6	TRBJ1-1	TRBD1	NA	CASSYPTGGMNTEAFF	TGTGCCAGCAGTTACCCCACAGGGGGCATGAACACTGAAGCTTTCTTT
TRBV7-8	TRBJ2-5	NA	few	CASSLGRGGPRQETQYF	TGTGCCAGCAGCTTAGGCCGAGGGGGGCCGAGACAAGAGACCCAGTACTTC
TRBV11-2	TRBJ1-1	NA	few	CASSLQRSSMNTEAFF	TGTGCCAGCAGCCTACAACGCTCAAGCATGAACACTGAAGCTTTCTTT
TRBV7-6	TRBJ2-3	NA	few	CASSPWTASTDTQYF	TGTGCCAGCAGCCCTTGGACAGCTAGCACAGATACGCAGTATTTT
TRBV7-8	TRBJ2-6	TRBD1	NA	CASSLPTGGWSGANVLTF	TGTGCCAGCAGCTTACCTACAGGGGGCTGGTCTGGGGCCAACGTCCTGACTTTC
TRBV20-1	TRBJ2-7	TRBD1	NA	CSARDGGTGAYEQYF	TGCAGTGCTAGAGATGGGGGGACAGGAGCCTACGAGCAGTACTTC